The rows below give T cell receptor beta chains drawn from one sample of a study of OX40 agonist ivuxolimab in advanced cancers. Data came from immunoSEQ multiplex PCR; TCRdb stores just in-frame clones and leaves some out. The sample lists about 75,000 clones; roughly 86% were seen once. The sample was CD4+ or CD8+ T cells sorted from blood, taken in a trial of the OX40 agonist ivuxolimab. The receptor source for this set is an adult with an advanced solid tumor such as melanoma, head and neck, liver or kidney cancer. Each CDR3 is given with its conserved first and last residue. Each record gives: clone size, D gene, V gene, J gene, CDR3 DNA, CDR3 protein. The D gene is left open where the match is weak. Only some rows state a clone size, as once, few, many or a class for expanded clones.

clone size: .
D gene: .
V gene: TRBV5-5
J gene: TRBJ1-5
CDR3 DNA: TGTGCCAGCAGCTTGGAGGGACACTTCAATCAGCCCCAGCATTTT
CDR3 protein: CASSLEGHFNQPQHF

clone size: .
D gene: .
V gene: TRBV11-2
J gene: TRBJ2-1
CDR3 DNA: TGTGCCAGCAGCTTATCACAGGGCCCCTACAATGAGCAGTTCTTC
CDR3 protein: CASSLSQGPYNEQFF

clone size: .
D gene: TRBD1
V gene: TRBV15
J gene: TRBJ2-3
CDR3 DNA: TGTGCCACCAGCTCTCGACAGGGGGCAAATACGCAGTATTTT
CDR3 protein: CATSSRQGANTQYF

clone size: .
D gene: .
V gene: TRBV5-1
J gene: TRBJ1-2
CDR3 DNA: TGCGCCAGCAGCCCTTTGGGAGGGGGGCAAGATGGCTACACCTTC
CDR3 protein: CASSPLGGGQDGYTF

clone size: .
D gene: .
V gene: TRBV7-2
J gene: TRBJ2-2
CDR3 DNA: TGTGCCAGCAGCTTAGTCGGGGCAGGAGGGGAGCTGTTTTTT
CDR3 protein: CASSLVGAGGELFF

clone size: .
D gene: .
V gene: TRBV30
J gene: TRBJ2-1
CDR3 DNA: TGTGCCGGATCCCGGGACTTTAAGTTCTTC
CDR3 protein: CAGSRDFKFF

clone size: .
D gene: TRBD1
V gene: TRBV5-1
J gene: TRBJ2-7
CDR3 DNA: TGCGCCAGCAGCTTGGGGCGACAGGGCAACTACGAGCAGTACTTC
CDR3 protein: CASSLGRQGNYEQYF

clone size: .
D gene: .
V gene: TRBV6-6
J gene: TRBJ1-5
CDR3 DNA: TGTGCCAGCAGTCTAGGGGGGAATGGCCAGCCCCAGCATTTT
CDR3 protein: CASSLGGNGQPQHF

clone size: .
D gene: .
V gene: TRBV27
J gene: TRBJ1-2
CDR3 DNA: TGTGCCAGCAGTTCCTCCGGGACGGACTATGGCTACACCTTC
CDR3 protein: CASSSSGTDYGYTF

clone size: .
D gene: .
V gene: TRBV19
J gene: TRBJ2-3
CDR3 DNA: TGTGCCAGTAGAGATAACGGGAACGTCCCGGATACGCAGTATTTT
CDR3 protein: CASRDNGNVPDTQYF

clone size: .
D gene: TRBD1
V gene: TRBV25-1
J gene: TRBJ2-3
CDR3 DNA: TGTGCCAGCAGTGGTAACAGGGGCCCCTTTAGCACAGATACGCAGTATTTT
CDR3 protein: CASSGNRGPFSTDTQYF

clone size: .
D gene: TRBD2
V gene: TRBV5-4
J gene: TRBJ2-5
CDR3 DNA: TGTGCCAGCCCCCGGACCCAGCGGGAGGTGGTAGAGTACTTC
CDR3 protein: CASPRTQREVVEYF

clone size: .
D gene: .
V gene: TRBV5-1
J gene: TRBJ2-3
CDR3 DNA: TGCGCCAGCAGCTTGGTAGCCTCTCGGCGCACAGATACGCAGTATTTT
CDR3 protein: CASSLVASRRTDTQYF

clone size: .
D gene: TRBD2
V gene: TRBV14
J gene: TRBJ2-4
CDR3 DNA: TGTGCCAGCAGCCAAGCGACTGGACTAGACATTCAGTACTTC
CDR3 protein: CASSQATGLDIQYF

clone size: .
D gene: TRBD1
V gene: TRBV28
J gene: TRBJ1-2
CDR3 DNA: TGTGCCAGCAGGCAAAACAGGGGAAATTCCTATGGCTACACCTTC
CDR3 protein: CASRQNRGNSYGYTF

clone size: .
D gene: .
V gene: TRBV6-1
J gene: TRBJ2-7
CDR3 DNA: TGTGCCAGCAGTCCCCACGTAGCCGGGTACGAGCAGTACTTC
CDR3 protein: CASSPHVAGYEQYF

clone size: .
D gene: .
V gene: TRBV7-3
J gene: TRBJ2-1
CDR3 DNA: TGTGCCAGCAGCTTACGGGTTTCTAGTGAGCAGTTCTTC
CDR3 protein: CASSLRVSSEQFF

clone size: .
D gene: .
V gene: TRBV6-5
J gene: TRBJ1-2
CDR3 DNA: TGTGCCAGCAGTGCCGGCATCGGCAATAACTATGGCTACACCTTC
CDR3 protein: CASSAGIGNNYGYTF

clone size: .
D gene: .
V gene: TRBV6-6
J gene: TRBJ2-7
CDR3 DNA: TGTGCCAGCGGGACGGTCTACGAGCAGTACTTC
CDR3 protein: CASGTVYEQYF

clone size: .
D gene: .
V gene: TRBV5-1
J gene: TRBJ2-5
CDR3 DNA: TGCGCCAGCAGCTATGCATTGAAAGAGACCCAGTACTTC
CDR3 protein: CASSYALKETQYF

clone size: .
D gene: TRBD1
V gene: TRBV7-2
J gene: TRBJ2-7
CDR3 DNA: TGTGCCAGCAGCTTCTTTCACAGGGGGGACGAGCAGTACTTC
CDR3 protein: CASSFFHRGDEQYF

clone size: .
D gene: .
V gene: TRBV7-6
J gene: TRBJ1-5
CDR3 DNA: TGTGCCAGCAGCTCCCGGGTGGGTGGCAATCAGCCCCAGCATTTT
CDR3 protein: CASSSRVGGNQPQHF

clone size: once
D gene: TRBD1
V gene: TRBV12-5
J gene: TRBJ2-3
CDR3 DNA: TGTGCTAGTGGCCCGGGACAGGGGGCTGGATCAGATACGCAGTATTTT
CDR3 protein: CASGPGQGAGSDTQYF

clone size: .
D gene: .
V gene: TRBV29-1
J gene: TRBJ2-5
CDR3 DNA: TGCAGCGTTGTCAAGGGGGGCTGGGAGACCCAGTACTTC
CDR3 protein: CSVVKGGWETQYF

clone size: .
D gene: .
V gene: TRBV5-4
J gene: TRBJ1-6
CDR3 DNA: TGTGCCAGCAGCTTGTACCTAGGACCGCGGGGCGGTAATTCACCCCTCCACTTT
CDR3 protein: CASSLYLGPRGGNSPLHF

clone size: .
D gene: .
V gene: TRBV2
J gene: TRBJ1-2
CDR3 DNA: TGTGCCAGCCGAGGGGACTATGGCTACACCTTC
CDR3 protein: CASRGDYGYTF

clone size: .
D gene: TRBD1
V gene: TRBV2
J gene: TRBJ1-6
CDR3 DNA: TGTGCCAGCAGTGTTCTAGGACAGGTCGACTCTTCACCCCTCCACTTT
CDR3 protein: CASSVLGQVDSSPLHF

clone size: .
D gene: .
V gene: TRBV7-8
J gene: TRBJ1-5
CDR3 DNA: TGTGCCAGCAGCTTCCCTCAGGGCAATCAGCCCCAGCATTTT
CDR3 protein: CASSFPQGNQPQHF

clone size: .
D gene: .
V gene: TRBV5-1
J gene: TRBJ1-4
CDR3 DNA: TGCGCCAGCAGCTTGATTGCCGGAGGTAATGAAAAACTGTTTTTT
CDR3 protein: CASSLIAGGNEKLFF

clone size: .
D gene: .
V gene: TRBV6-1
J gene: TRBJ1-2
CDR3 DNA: TGTGCCAGCAGTGAGAGGGGGGGTAGGGATGGCTACACCTTC
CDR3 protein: CASSERGGRDGYTF

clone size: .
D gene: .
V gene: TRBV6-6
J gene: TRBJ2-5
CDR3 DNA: TGTGCCAGCAGTTTAGTATCGGAGACCCAGTACTTC
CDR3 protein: CASSLVSETQYF

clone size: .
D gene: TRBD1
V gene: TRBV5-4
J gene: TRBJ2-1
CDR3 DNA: TGTGCCAGCAGCCTACCACAGGGGGCGGGCAATGAGCAGTTCTTC
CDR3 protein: CASSLPQGAGNEQFF

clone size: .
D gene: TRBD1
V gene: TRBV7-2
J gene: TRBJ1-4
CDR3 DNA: TGTGCCAGCAGCAAATGGGACAGGGCTAATGAAAAACTGTTTTTT
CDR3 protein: CASSKWDRANEKLFF

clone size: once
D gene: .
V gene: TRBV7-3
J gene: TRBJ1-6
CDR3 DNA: TGTGCCAGCAGCTTAGGGACAAGGACACCCCTCCACTTT
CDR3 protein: CASSLGTRTPLHF

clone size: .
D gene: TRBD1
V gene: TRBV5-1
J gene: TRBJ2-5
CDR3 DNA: TGCGCCAGCAGCTTGGTTGCCCCGGGACAGGGCAAAGAGACCCAGTACTTC
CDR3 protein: CASSLVAPGQGKETQYF

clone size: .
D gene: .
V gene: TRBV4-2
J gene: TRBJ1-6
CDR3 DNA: TGTGCCAGCAGCTTGGGGCAGTATAATTCACCCCTCCACTTT
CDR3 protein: CASSLGQYNSPLHF

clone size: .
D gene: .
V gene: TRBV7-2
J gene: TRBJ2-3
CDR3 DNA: TGTGCCAGCAGCTTAGTCGGGCACAAGGTCGGTACGCAGTATTTT
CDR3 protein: CASSLVGHKVGTQYF